The rows below give T cell receptor beta chains drawn from one sample of a study of cytomegalovirus exposure and HLA in healthy donors. Using immunoSEQ multiplex PCR, the repertoire was profiled, and TCRdb retains in-frame clones only, with some absent. The profile shows under 400,000 clones, around 90% of them singletons. The sequencing sample was made of PBMCs. The receptors here all came from a man between 25 and 39 years old in good health and CMV-seronegative. Both conserved end residues are part of each CDR3. The D gene is left open where the match is weak. Rows may omit the clone size; those that give it use once, few, many or a size class.

CDR3aa	CDR3nt	abundance	d_gene	j_gene	v_gene
CASRTSGGTDTQYF	TGTGCCAGCCGGACTAGCGGGGGTACAGATACGCAGTATTTT	-	TRBD2	TRBJ2-3	TRBV19
CASSQDKGGFTDTQYF	TGTGCCAGCAGCCAAGATAAAGGAGGGTTCACAGATACGCAGTATTTT	many	-	TRBJ2-3	TRBV14
CASSPFVNTGELFF	TGTGCCAGTAGTCCCTTTGTAAACACCGGGGAGCTGTTTTTT	-	-	TRBJ2-2	TRBV19
CASSTRDRVIDTQYF	TGTGCCAGCAGCACCCGGGACAGGGTAATAGATACGCAGTATTTT	-	TRBD1	TRBJ2-3	TRBV7-9
CASSSYPGTGDPTNEQFF	TGTGCCAGCAGCTCGTACCCCGGGACAGGGGACCCCACCAATGAGCAGTTCTTC	-	TRBD1	TRBJ2-1	TRBV7-2
CASSLEIDQPQHF	TGTGCCAGCAGCTTAGAAATCGATCAGCCCCAGCATTTT	once	-	TRBJ1-5	TRBV7-2
CASSLTPLRDYYEQYF	TGTGCCAGCTCACTTACTCCGCTCAGGGATTACTACGAGCAGTACTTC	-	-	TRBJ2-7	TRBV18
CSVEGRRNEQFF	TGCAGCGTTGAAGGTAGGAGGAATGAGCAGTTCTTC	-	-	TRBJ2-1	TRBV29-1
CASSPGGPGDQPQHF	TGTGCCAGCAGCCCCGGGGGGCCAGGGGATCAGCCCCAGCATTTT	-	-	TRBJ1-5	TRBV7-9
CASSPTSGIPYEQYF	TGTGCCAGCAGCCCCACCTCCGGGATCCCCTACGAGCAGTACTTC	once	-	TRBJ2-7	TRBV7-9
CASSQTRGLSSYNSPLHF	TGTGCCAGCAGCCAAACCAGGGGTCTTAGTTCCTATAATTCACCCCTCCACTTT	-	-	TRBJ1-6	TRBV14
CASSPLTGTNYGYTF	TGTGCCAGCAGCCCCCTCACAGGGACTAACTATGGCTACACCTTC	-	-	TRBJ1-2	TRBV6-5
CATSRDRAGANTGELFF	TGTGCCACCAGCAGAGATAGGGCGGGGGCGAACACCGGGGAGCTGTTTTTT	-	TRBD2	TRBJ2-2	TRBV15
CASSSGTGVAETQYF	TGTGCCAGCTCATCGGGGACAGGGGTCGCAGAGACCCAGTACTTC	-	TRBD1	TRBJ2-5	TRBV18
CASSSANRGNSPLHF	TGCGCCAGCAGCTCGGCGAACAGGGGAAATTCACCCCTCCACTTT	-	TRBD1	TRBJ1-6	TRBV5-1
CASSFTGQGLGYTF	TGCGCCAGCAGCTTTACTGGACAGGGGCTTGGCTACACCTTC	once	TRBD1	TRBJ1-2	TRBV5-1
CASSRTDNEQFF	TGTGCCAGCAGCCGGACTGACAATGAGCAGTTCTTC	-	-	TRBJ2-1	TRBV11-3
CASRWDRVSNQPQHF	TGTGCCAGCAGATGGGACAGGGTCAGCAATCAGCCCCAGCATTTT	once	TRBD1	TRBJ1-5	TRBV6-4
CASSPQARGLETQYF	TGTGCCAGCTCACCACAGGCCAGGGGGCTTGAGACCCAGTACTTC	-	TRBD1	TRBJ2-5	TRBV18
CARSLGFRGDSNQPQHF	TGTGCCAGAAGCTTGGGCTTCAGGGGGGATAGCAATCAGCCCCAGCATTTT	-	TRBD1	TRBJ1-5	TRBV5-3
CASSIMAGGYGYTF	TGTGCCAGTAGTATAATGGCAGGGGGATATGGCTACACCTTC	-	TRBD1	TRBJ1-2	TRBV19
CASSPLASYNEQFF	TGTGCCAGCAGCCCTCTAGCGTCCTACAATGAGCAGTTCTTC	-	-	TRBJ2-1	TRBV7-9
CASSQDPGQGADTQYF	TGCGCCAGCAGCCAAGATCCGGGACAGGGGGCAGATACGCAGTATTTT	-	TRBD1	TRBJ2-3	TRBV4-3
CASSGSGGQYEQYF	TGCGCCAGCAGCGGCTCAGGGGGCCAGTACGAGCAGTACTTC	-	TRBD1	TRBJ2-7	TRBV5-1
CASSLAFAGDGTQYF	TGTGCCAGCAGCTTAGCTTTTGCGGGTGATGGGACCCAGTACTTC	-	-	TRBJ2-5	TRBV11-2
CAWANRGHQPQHF	TGTGCCTGGGCTAACAGGGGGCATCAGCCCCAGCATTTT	few	TRBD1	TRBJ1-5	TRBV30
CASSQEPAYEQYF	TGCGCCAGCAGCCAAGAACCGGCCTACGAGCAGTACTTC	few	-	TRBJ2-7	TRBV4-3
CASRLPSPRGEQYF	TGTGCAAGTCGCTTACCATCCCCCAGGGGAGAGCAGTACTTC	-	-	TRBJ2-7	TRBV12-2
CASKQGENSPLHF	TGTGCCAGTAAACAGGGGGAAAACTCACCCCTCCACTTT	-	TRBD1	TRBJ1-6	TRBV6-1
CASSLRDSAKVRYGYTF	TGTGCCAGCAGCCTACGGGACAGCGCAAAGGTCCGATATGGCTACACCTTC	-	TRBD1	TRBJ1-2	TRBV5-5
CASSFTGANTGELFF	TGTGCCAGCAGCTTCACAGGGGCAAACACCGGGGAGCTGTTTTTT	-	TRBD1	TRBJ2-2	TRBV7-9
CASTLTGANYGYTF	TGTGCCAGTACCCTGACAGGAGCTAACTATGGCTACACCTTC	-	-	TRBJ1-2	TRBV19
CASGLTQAGYNEQFF	TGTGCTAGTGGTTTGACCCAAGCAGGATACAATGAGCAGTTCTTC	-	-	TRBJ2-1	TRBV12-5
CASSYSIAAYNEQFF	TGTGCCAGCAGTTACTCGATAGCGGCGTACAATGAGCAGTTCTTC	-	-	TRBJ2-1	TRBV6-5
CASSQGSGGWYEQYF	TGTGCCAGCAGCCAAGGCTCAGGGGGCTGGTACGAGCAGTACTTC	-	TRBD1	TRBJ2-7	TRBV4-2
CASSLPVPVGELFF	TGTGCCAGCAGCTTGCCCGTCCCTGTCGGGGAGCTGTTTTTT	-	-	TRBJ2-2	TRBV5-6
CASIQGRYGYTF	TGTGCCAGCATTCAGGGCCGCTATGGCTACACCTTC	few	-	TRBJ1-2	TRBV2
CASSYRVGEQFF	TGTGCCAGCAGTTACAGGGTCGGTGAGCAGTTCTTC	once	-	TRBJ2-1	TRBV25-1
CASRGDILYNEQFF	TGTGCCAGCAGAGGGGACATACTGTACAATGAGCAGTTCTTC	-	-	TRBJ2-1	TRBV6-6
CASSTTGGNEQFF	TGTGCCAGCAGTACGACAGGGGGCAATGAGCAGTTCTTC	-	TRBD1	TRBJ2-1	TRBV2
CAISVTGTDTQYF	TGTGCCATCAGTGTAACAGGGACAGATACGCAGTATTTT	-	-	TRBJ2-3	TRBV10-3
CASSVVFLSGNTIYF	TGTGCCAGCAGTGTCGTTTTTCTCTCTGGAAACACCATATATTTT	-	-	TRBJ1-3	TRBV6-1